This T cell receptor (beta chain) was retrieved from a study of shared clonotypes between healthy human individuals. Here immunoSEQ multiplex PCR was the method, and the copy in TCRdb shows in-frame clones only, minus some. The sample has roughly 2.5 million clones, 90% to 95% seen once. The CDR3 totals 14 residues. Germline CDR1 and CDR2: SEHNR and FQNEAQ (reference sequence). The V and J ends lost 0 bases and 7 bases respectively, with 7 bases between them. Concerning this clone itself: The same CDR3 arises from other DNA sequences in this sample as well.

This rearrangement joins TRBV7-9 to TRBJ1-6; D unclear. Input material: naive CD4+ T cells sorted from blood. Specified subset: CD45RA+ positively selected. The TCR originated in a man aged 18 to 35 in good health. CDR3: CASSLAAGNSPLHF. The DNA for the CDR3 is TGTGCCAGCAGCTTAGCCGCCGGAAATTCACCCCTCCACTTT.